The 22 T cell receptor beta chains presented below share a single source sample, sequenced in a study of shared clonotypes between healthy human individuals. This table comes from immunoSEQ multiplex PCR, and its TCRdb copy is limited to in-frame clones, with some not included. The sample shows over 950,000 clones, roughly 80% of them seen only once. Sequencing was performed on memory CD4+ T cells from PBMCs. Subset indicated: CD45RA-negative fraction. All receptors come from a young man in good health. Some clones in this sample may be carry-over from other donors' samples.

The rearrangement joins TRBV11-2 to TRBJ2-5; D not certain. The DNA end lines up better with TRBJ2-7; the J call may be wrong. CDR1 and CDR2 from the germline V gene are SGHAT and FQNNGV. CDR3 size: 14 residues. The CDR3 here is CASSLARRFYEQYF. The CDR3 region has the DNA TGTGCCAGCAGCTTAGCGCGACGGTTCTACGAGCAGTACTTC.

This sequence joins TRBV2 and TRBJ2-3, with D unresolved. V was shortened by 6 bases and J by 0 bases, with 10 bases between the two germline ends. This CDR3 spans 14 amino acids. Germline V gene lookup returns CDR1 SNHLY and CDR2 FYNNEI. The DNA of the CDR3 is TGTGCCAGCAGCCTGGAAGACAGCACAGATACGCAGTATTTT. Translated, it gives CASSLEDSTDTQYF. The variable domain in full, with the rest retrieved from reference TRBV2 and TRBJ2-3, is EPEVTQTPSHQVTQMGQEVILRCVPISNHLYFYWYRQILGQKVEFLVSFYNNEISEKSEIFDDQFSVERPDGSNFTLKIRSTKLEDSAMYFCASSLEDSTDTQYFGPGTRLTVL.

The chain is built from TRBV9 and TRBJ1-2; tentative D call: TRBD1 (5 bases). CDR1 and CDR2 from the germline V gene are SGDLS and YYNGEE. This CDR3 is built from 13 residues. Trimming removed 3 bases from V and 2 bases from J, with 8 bases in between. The DNA of the CDR3 is TGTGCCAGCAGCGATACAGGAAACTATGGCTACACCTTC. It specifies CASSDTGNYGYTF.

The CDR3 loop is CASSSIGGVSGDTQYF. For the CDR3, the DNA is TGCGCCAGCAGCTCCATAGGGGGGGTTTCGGGAGATACGCAGTATTTT. The chain is built from TRBV5-1 and TRBJ2-3, with D maybe TRBD2 (7 bases). This CDR3 has 16 amino acids. The germline V and J ends were trimmed by 3 bases and 5 bases, with 19 bases remaining between them. The V gene's germline CDR1 is SGHRS and CDR2 YFSETQ.

The chain combines TRBV5-1 with TRBJ2-7, with 10 nucleotides matching TRBD1. CDR1 is SGHRS and CDR2 is YFSETQ in the germline V gene. This CDR3 has 16 amino acids. Trimming cost V 4 bases and J 5 bases; bases outside gene matches: 12. This CDR3 is CASSGKSGTGANEQYF. For the CDR3, the DNA is TGCGCCAGCAGCGGGAAGTCCGGGACAGGGGCTAACGAGCAGTACTTC.

This clone was observed a few times. CDR3 in DNA: TGCGCCAGCAGCCCCAAGGACACCGGGGAGCTGTTTTTT. This translates into CASSPKDTGELFF. The rearrangement uses TRBV5-1 and TRBJ2-2; no definite D call. Per germline, CDR1 SGHRS and CDR2 YFSETQ. The CDR3 is made up of 13 amino acids. Trimming cost V 4 bases and J 3 bases, with 7 bases left between them.

In nucleotides, the CDR3 is TGTGCCAGCAGCTTGGCTCAGGGAGTGTACATTCAGTACTTC. Its protein product is CASSLAQGVYIQYF. V usage is TRBV5-6 and J usage is TRBJ2-4, with D perhaps matching TRBD1 or TRBD2 (5 bases each). The germline V gene has CDR1 SGHDT and CDR2 YYEEEE. This CDR3 comprises 14 residues. Trimming shortened V by 0 bases and J by 8 bases, and 12 bases separated the two germline ends.

CDR3 in amino acids: CASSPRRTIIDEQYF. In DNA, the CDR3 is TGTGCCAGCTCACCGCGACGGACGATAATTGACGAGCAGTACTTC. This rearrangement joins TRBV18 to TRBJ2-7; D unresolved. This CDR3 has 15 amino acids. CDR1 is KGHSH and CDR2 is LQKENI in the germline V gene. The germline V and J ends were trimmed by 3 bases and 5 bases, with 17 bases remaining between them.

A few counts support this clone. The chain carries TRBV18 and TRBJ2-2; 7 bases line up with TRBD2. Germline CDR1 is KGHSH and CDR2 is LQKENI. The CDR3 has 15 amino acids. Trimming took 2 bases from V and 0 from J; bases not matched to a gene: 0. For the CDR3, the DNA is TGTGCCAGCTCACCAAGCGGGACGAACACCGGGGAGCTGTTTTTT. Amino acids: CASSPSGTNTGELFF.

The chain carries TRBV14 and TRBJ2-5; 10 bases map to TRBD2. The CDR3 consists of 16 residues. With 0 bases clipped from V and 4 bases from J, the junction kept 5 bases outside the gene matches. Germline V gene sequence: CDR1 SGHDN, CDR2 FVKESK. The chain's CDR3 is CASSQEHSGRLETQYF. For the CDR3, the DNA is TGTGCCAGCAGCCAAGAACATAGCGGGAGGTTAGAGACCCAGTACTTC.

This clone showed up just once. The CDR3 DNA follows: TGCGCCAGCAGGAAGGGAATGGGAACAGGGGATGAAAAACTGTTTTTT. Encoded protein: CASRKGMGTGDEKLFF. This rearrangement joins TRBV4-1 to TRBJ1-4; 7 bases fit TRBD1. V was pared by 6 bases and J by 6 bases, with 13 bases of the junction left unmatched. CDR1 and CDR2 (germline): MGHRA, YSYEKL. The CDR3 runs to 16 residues.

This clone has just one count. Here the CDR3 reads CASRSQGEEAFF. CDR3 coding DNA: TGTGCCAGCAGGTCCCAGGGGGAGGAAGCTTTCTTT. This chain links TRBV28 with TRBJ1-1, with 7 bases that match TRBD1. Germline loops: CDR1 MDHEN, CDR2 SYDVKM. V lost 6 bases, J lost 8 bases, and 6 bases stayed unmatched. The CDR3 has 12 amino acids.

The chain couples TRBV18 to TRBJ2-6; 12 bases fit TRBD1. J gave up 2 bases and V 3 bases, and 5 bases lay outside the gene matches. In germline, CDR1 is KGHSH, CDR2 LQKENI. The CDR3 runs to 18 residues. The CDR3 here is CASSPWGQGAAGANVLTF. As DNA, the CDR3 is TGTGCCAGCTCACCGTGGGGACAGGGGGCAGCTGGGGCCAACGTCCTGACTTTC.

This chain links TRBV27 with TRBJ2-3; 7 bases are a match to TRBD2. Germline V gives CDR1 MNHEY, CDR2 SMNVEV (reference sequence). The CDR3 spans 17 residues. J lost 4 bases, V lost 2 bases, and 12 bases had no gene match. Written as DNA, the CDR3 is TGTGCCAGCAGTTTAACCTCGGCGGGAGCTTCCCCAGATACGCAGTATTTT. This gives the protein CASSLTSAGASPDTQYF.

The chain carries TRBV5-4 and TRBJ1-2, with D unclear. CDR1 SGHNT and CDR2 YYREEE come from the germline V gene (reference sequence). The V end lost 3 bases, the J end lost 11 bases, and 11 bases lay between the germline ends. The CDR3 runs to 11 residues. The CDR3 region is CASSSTFSYTF. CDR3 bases: TGTGCCAGCAGCTCGACATTTAGTTACACCTTC.

As for this clone: Different DNA sequences within this sample yield the same CDR3. The CDR3 reads CASSPNYSYEQYF. As DNA, the CDR3 is TGTGCCAGTAGTCCGAACTATTCCTACGAGCAGTACTTC. This chain links TRBV19 with TRBJ2-7; D unresolved. Germline assignment: CDR1 LNHDA and CDR2 SQIVND (reference sequence). Trimming took 5 bases from V and 1 from J, leaving 9 bases between them. CDR3 length: 13 residues. The variable domain in full, with the rest retrieved from reference TRBV19 and TRBJ2-7, is DGGITQSPKYLFRKEGQNVTLSCEQNLNHDAMYWYRQDPGQGLRLIYYSQIVNDFQKGDIAEGYSVSREKKESFPLTVTSAQKNPTAFYLCASSPNYSYEQYFGPGTRLTVT.

This sequence joins TRBV5-1 and TRBJ2-3; TRBD1 agrees at 7 bases. J was trimmed by 2 bases and V by 3 bases; bases with no gene match: 3. CDR3 length: 14 residues. Germline V gene sequence: CDR1 SGHRS, CDR2 YFSETQ. This chain's CDR3 is CASSSRGSTDTQYF. CDR3 DNA sequence: TGCGCCAGCAGCTCCAGGGGGTCCACAGATACGCAGTATTTT.

The chain uses TRBV7-2 and TRBJ2-5; the match to TRBD2 covers 12 bases. CDR3 length: 18 amino acids. With V trimmed by 0 bases and J by 5 bases, 10 bases remained unmatched. Germline lookup yields CDR1 SGHTA and CDR2 FQGNSA. The CDR3 protein is CASSLALGLAGIGETQYF. The CDR3, as DNA: TGTGCCAGCAGCTTAGCCCTGGGACTAGCGGGTATCGGGGAGACCCAGTACTTC. The whole variable domain, filled in from reference TRBV7-2 and TRBJ2-5, reads GAGVSQSPSNKVTEKGKDVELRCDPISGHTALYWYRQSLGQGLEFLIYFQGNSAPDKSGLPSDRFSAERTGGSVSTLTIQRTQQEDSAVYLCASSLALGLAGIGETQYFGPGTRLLVL.

This rearrangement joins TRBV11-3 to TRBJ2-3, with D hard to call. From germline, CDR1 is SGHNT and CDR2 YENEEA. This CDR3 contains 13 residues. Trimming shortened V by 5 bases and J by 2 bases, and 8 bases separated the two germline ends. CDR3 nucleotide sequence: TGTGCCAGCAGCCACCCGGACACAGATACGCAGTATTTT. As protein: CASSHPDTDTQYF. The full variable domain, rest sourced from reference TRBV11-3 and TRBJ2-3, is EAGVVQSPRYKIIEKKQPVAFWCNPISGHNTLYWYLQNLGQGPELLIRYENEEAVDDSQLPKDRFSAERLKGVDSTLKIQPAELGDSAVYLCASSHPDTDTQYFGPGTRLTVL.

This chain links TRBV5-1 with TRBJ2-3; D call uncertain. V was shortened by 4 bases and J by 7 bases, with 13 bases between the two germline ends. There are 13 residues in the CDR3. Looked up from germline, CDR1 is SGHRS and CDR2 is YFSETQ. The DNA of the CDR3 is TGCGCCAGCAGCCTCGGTAACCGGTATACGCAGTATTTT. It specifies CASSLGNRYTQYF.

The chain recombines TRBV7-2 with TRBJ1-5, with D maybe TRBD1 (5 bases). Between the trimmed V and J ends, which lost 0 bases and 7 bases, there was a span of 10 bases. CDR1 is SGHTA and CDR2 is FQGNSA in the germline V gene. The CDR3 runs 14 residues. This chain's CDR3 is CASSLAGTGQPQHF. CDR3 bases: TGTGCCAGCAGCTTAGCAGGGACCGGGCAGCCCCAGCATTTT.

The V and J genes are TRBV30 and TRBJ2-2; TRBD1 matches at 7 bases. The CDR3 covers 14 residues. Germline lookup yields CDR1 GTSNPN and CDR2 SVGIG (reference sequence). V trimming: 2 bases; J trimming: 4 bases; junction bases outside the gene matches: 4. This CDR3 reads CAWSWAGGTGELFF. For the CDR3, the DNA is TGTGCCTGGAGTTGGGCAGGGGGCACCGGGGAGCTGTTTTTT. Supplemented by reference TRBV30 and TRBJ2-2, the full variable domain reads SQTIHQWPATLVQPVGSPLSLECTVEGTSNPNLYWYRQAAGRGLQLLFYSVGIGQISSEVPQNLSASRPQDRQFILSSKKLLLSDSGFYLCAWSWAGGTGELFFGEGSRLTVL.